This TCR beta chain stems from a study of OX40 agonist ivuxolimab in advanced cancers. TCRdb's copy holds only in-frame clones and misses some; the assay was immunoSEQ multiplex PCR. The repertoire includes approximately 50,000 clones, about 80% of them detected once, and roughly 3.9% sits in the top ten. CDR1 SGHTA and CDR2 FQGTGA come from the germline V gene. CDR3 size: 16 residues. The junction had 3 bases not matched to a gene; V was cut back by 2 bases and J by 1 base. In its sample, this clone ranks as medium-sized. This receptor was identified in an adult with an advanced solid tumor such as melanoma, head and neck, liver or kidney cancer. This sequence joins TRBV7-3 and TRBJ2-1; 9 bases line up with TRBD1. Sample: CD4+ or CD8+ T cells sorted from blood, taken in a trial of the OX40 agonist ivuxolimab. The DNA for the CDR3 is TGTGCCAGCAGCTTACGCGACAGGGGGTCCTACAATGAGCAGTTCTTC. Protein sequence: CASSLRDRGSYNEQFF.